A selection of T cell receptor beta chains follows, all from one sample in a study of shared clonotypes between healthy human individuals. The repertoire was sequenced with immunoSEQ multiplex PCR; TCRdb's copy has only in-frame clones and lacks some. In the table there are roughly 810,000 clones, about 96% of which are singletons. Sequenced: naive CD8+ T cells sorted from blood. The receptors were sampled from a man aged 30-40 years in good health. Both conserved end residues are part of each CDR3. Each record gives: CDR3 protein, CDR3 DNA, J gene, D gene, V gene, clone size. D genes are given only for firm matches. Expanded clones are given a class, and other clones once, few, many or no size at all.

CDR3 protein: CASVSGGLGPPHVRYEQYF
CDR3 DNA: TGTGCCAGCGTAAGCGGGGGACTTGGACCGCCACACGTCCGCTACGAGCAGTACTTC
J gene: TRBJ2-7
D gene: TRBD2
V gene: TRBV7-9
clone size: NA

CDR3 protein: CASSLVSLASVIYF
CDR3 DNA: TGTGCCAGCAGCTTAGTTTCCCTAGCGTCAGTAATTTACTTC
J gene: TRBJ2-5
D gene: NA
V gene: TRBV7-2
clone size: NA

CDR3 protein: CASSLSTGDYEQYF
CDR3 DNA: TGTGCCAGCAGCTTATCGACGGGGGACTACGAGCAGTACTTC
J gene: TRBJ2-7
D gene: NA
V gene: TRBV7-2
clone size: NA

CDR3 protein: CASKRNTGELFF
CDR3 DNA: TGTGCCAGCAAGCGGAACACCGGGGAGCTGTTTTTT
J gene: TRBJ2-2
D gene: NA
V gene: TRBV2
clone size: NA

CDR3 protein: CASSLGNNEQYF
CDR3 DNA: TGTGCCAGCAGCCTCGGTAACAACGAGCAGTACTTC
J gene: TRBJ2-7
D gene: NA
V gene: TRBV11-2
clone size: once

CDR3 protein: CASSLFPGSSYEQYF
CDR3 DNA: TGTGCCAGCAGCCTCTTTCCAGGGTCCTCCTACGAGCAGTACTTC
J gene: TRBJ2-7
D gene: NA
V gene: TRBV5-5
clone size: NA

CDR3 protein: CASSLVPRQGQFF
CDR3 DNA: TGTGCCAGCAGCTTAGTTCCCAGACAGGGGCAGTTCTTC
J gene: TRBJ2-1
D gene: TRBD1
V gene: TRBV7-9
clone size: NA

CDR3 protein: CASSDLVSRSVDRTCSGNTIYF
CDR3 DNA: TGTGCCAGCAGTGACCTTGTATCCCGTTCCGTTGACAGGACTTGCTCTGGAAACACCATATATTTT
J gene: TRBJ1-3
D gene: NA
V gene: TRBV6-4
clone size: NA

CDR3 protein: CASSLGQGAGGYTF
CDR3 DNA: TGTGCCAGCAGCTTGGGACAGGGGGCCGGCGGCTACACCTTC
J gene: TRBJ1-2
D gene: TRBD1
V gene: TRBV5-6
clone size: NA

CDR3 protein: CASSVLTTNLNTQYF
CDR3 DNA: TGTGCCAGCAGTGTTCTAACGACCAATCTTAATACGCAGTATTTT
J gene: TRBJ2-3
D gene: NA
V gene: TRBV27
clone size: few

CDR3 protein: CASSQSTSPKNIQYF
CDR3 DNA: TGCGCCAGCAGTCAATCGACTAGCCCCAAAAACATTCAGTACTTC
J gene: TRBJ2-4
D gene: TRBD2
V gene: TRBV23-1
clone size: NA

CDR3 protein: CASSPLGTSYNEQFF
CDR3 DNA: TGTGCCAGCAGCCCCCTGGGGACTAGCTACAATGAGCAGTTCTTC
J gene: TRBJ2-1
D gene: TRBD2
V gene: TRBV14
clone size: NA

CDR3 protein: CASSLQRPGKNIQYF
CDR3 DNA: TGTGCCAGCAGCTTGCAGCGGCCAGGGAAAAACATTCAGTACTTC
J gene: TRBJ2-4
D gene: NA
V gene: TRBV7-9
clone size: NA

CDR3 protein: CASSQITLDTGELFF
CDR3 DNA: TGCGCCAGCAGCCAAATTACCCTGGACACCGGGGAGCTGTTTTTT
J gene: TRBJ2-2
D gene: NA
V gene: TRBV4-1
clone size: NA

CDR3 protein: CASSEYTDTQYF
CDR3 DNA: TGCGCCAGCAGCGAGTACACAGATACGCAGTATTTT
J gene: TRBJ2-3
D gene: NA
V gene: TRBV5-1
clone size: once

CDR3 protein: CASSSYSGRAFAGELFF
CDR3 DNA: TGTGCCAGCAGCTCTTATAGCGGGAGGGCCTTCGCCGGGGAGCTGTTTTTT
J gene: TRBJ2-2
D gene: TRBD2
V gene: TRBV7-9
clone size: NA

CDR3 protein: CASSKRAGVGTGELFF
CDR3 DNA: TGTGCCAGCAGCAAACGAGCAGGTGTGGGGACCGGGGAGCTGTTTTTT
J gene: TRBJ2-2
D gene: NA
V gene: TRBV21-1
clone size: NA

CDR3 protein: CSVEGVTYNEQFF
CDR3 DNA: TGCAGCGTGGAGGGGGTCACCTACAATGAGCAGTTCTTC
J gene: TRBJ2-1
D gene: NA
V gene: TRBV29-1
clone size: once

CDR3 protein: CASSLDRGHEQYF
CDR3 DNA: TGCGCCAGCAGCCTAGACAGGGGCCACGAGCAGTACTTC
J gene: TRBJ2-7
D gene: TRBD1
V gene: TRBV4-3
clone size: once

CDR3 protein: CASSLSVARGRDEQYF
CDR3 DNA: TGTGCCAGCAGCTTGTCAGTCGCTCGAGGTAGGGACGAGCAGTACTTC
J gene: TRBJ2-7
D gene: NA
V gene: TRBV5-8
clone size: NA

CDR3 protein: CASSLGTEAFF
CDR3 DNA: TGTGCCAGCAGCTTGGGCACTGAAGCTTTCTTT
J gene: TRBJ1-1
D gene: NA
V gene: TRBV11-2
clone size: NA

CDR3 protein: CASSVGLDLEEEAGELFF
CDR3 DNA: TGTGCCAGCAGCGTAGGTCTGGATCTTGAGGAGGAGGCCGGGGAGCTGTTTTTT
J gene: TRBJ2-2
D gene: NA
V gene: TRBV9
clone size: NA

CDR3 protein: CASRSGRAYEQFF
CDR3 DNA: TGCGCCAGCAGAAGCGGGAGGGCCTATGAGCAGTTCTTC
J gene: TRBJ2-1
D gene: TRBD2
V gene: TRBV5-1
clone size: once

CDR3 protein: CSVRTGGTYEQYF
CDR3 DNA: TGCAGCGTCCGGACAGGGGGTACCTACGAGCAGTACTTC
J gene: TRBJ2-7
D gene: TRBD1
V gene: TRBV29-1
clone size: once

CDR3 protein: CASSWETSSDTQYF
CDR3 DNA: TGCGCCAGCAGCTGGGAGACTAGCTCAGATACGCAGTATTTT
J gene: TRBJ2-3
D gene: TRBD2
V gene: TRBV5-1
clone size: NA

CDR3 protein: CASSPGQGGMYGYTF
CDR3 DNA: TGTGCCAGCAGTCCGGGACAGGGTGGGATGTATGGCTACACCTTC
J gene: TRBJ1-2
D gene: TRBD1
V gene: TRBV28
clone size: NA

CDR3 protein: CASSEGGPALNQETQYF
CDR3 DNA: TGTGCCAGCAGCGAAGGAGGGCCGGCCCTGAACCAAGAGACCCAGTACTTC
J gene: TRBJ2-5
D gene: NA
V gene: TRBV7-9
clone size: NA

CDR3 protein: CASTKKDRGRLSTDTQYF
CDR3 DNA: TGTGCCAGCACTAAGAAAGACCGGGGACGCCTTAGCACAGATACGCAGTATTTT
J gene: TRBJ2-3
D gene: NA
V gene: TRBV7-9
clone size: NA

CDR3 protein: CASSLTASSGDEQFF
CDR3 DNA: TGTGCCAGCAGCCTGACAGCTTCATCAGGGGATGAGCAGTTCTTC
J gene: TRBJ2-1
D gene: NA
V gene: TRBV7-6
clone size: NA

CDR3 protein: CASSAWTSGKYNEQFF
CDR3 DNA: TGCGCCAGCAGCGCCTGGACTAGCGGCAAATACAATGAGCAGTTCTTC
J gene: TRBJ2-1
D gene: TRBD2
V gene: TRBV10-1
clone size: NA

CDR3 protein: CASSQGRGRDNEQFF
CDR3 DNA: TGCGCCAGCAGCCAAGGCAGGGGGCGTGACAATGAGCAGTTCTTC
J gene: TRBJ2-1
D gene: TRBD1
V gene: TRBV4-1
clone size: NA

CDR3 protein: CASRGGISLNTEAFF
CDR3 DNA: TGTGCCAGCAGGGGGGGGATATCGTTGAACACTGAAGCTTTCTTT
J gene: TRBJ1-1
D gene: NA
V gene: TRBV28
clone size: NA

CDR3 protein: CASSFDRVSYEQYF
CDR3 DNA: TGTGCCAGCAGCTTTGACAGGGTATCCTACGAGCAGTACTTC
J gene: TRBJ2-7
D gene: TRBD1
V gene: TRBV7-9
clone size: NA

CDR3 protein: CASSSGRGLVDTGELFF
CDR3 DNA: TGTGCCAGCAGCTCGGGGAGGGGACTAGTAGACACCGGGGAGCTGTTTTTT
J gene: TRBJ2-2
D gene: TRBD2
V gene: TRBV5-5
clone size: NA

CDR3 protein: CASSSGLAGGDFYEQYF
CDR3 DNA: TGTGCCAGCAGCTCGGGACTAGCGGGAGGCGACTTCTACGAGCAGTACTTC
J gene: TRBJ2-7
D gene: TRBD2
V gene: TRBV7-9
clone size: NA